Shown below are 11 T cell receptor beta chains from a single sample sequenced in a study of blood T cell repertoires in COVID-19. Clones were read by immunoSEQ multiplex PCR, and TCRdb kept only the in-frame ones, dropping some. This sample has around 150,000 clones; about 88% occur once, and the top ten carry around a fifth. Sequencing was performed on peripheral blood. These receptors came from a woman of 80 years or more with acute or convalescent COVID-19.

The V call is TRBV7-2, the J call TRBJ2-7; the D gene is possibly TRBD1 (6 bases). CDR1 is SGHTA and CDR2 is FQGNSA in the germline V gene. This CDR3 region has 12 residues. Trimming left V 5 bases short and J 7 bases short, with 12 bases between. CDR3 DNA sequence: TGTGCCAGCAGCCCGGGACACGGGGAGCAGTACTTC. Protein: CASSPGHGEQYF.

The chain carries TRBV3-1 (or the pseudogene TRBV3-2) and TRBJ1-4; a possible D gene is TRBD1 (5 bases). Germline lookup yields CDR1 LGHDT and CDR2 YNNKEL (reference sequence). The CDR3 is made up of 16 amino acids. V lost 0 bases and J lost 11, with 19 bases in between. As DNA, the CDR3 is TGTGCCAGCAGCCAAGAAAATCGCGGGGCTTGGAGGAAACTGTTTTTT. Translating it yields CASSQENRGAWRKLFF.

The gene calls are TRBV5-4 and TRBJ2-7, with 8 nucleotides matching TRBD1. This CDR3 region has 14 residues. V shed 3 bases, J shed 2 bases, and the junction held 4 bases outside the gene matches. Germline V gene sequence: CDR1 SGHNT, CDR2 YYREEE (reference sequence). The CDR3 coding sequence is TGTGCCAGCAGCTCCTACAGGGGGACCTACGAGCAGTACTTC. Translated: CASSSYRGTYEQYF.

Remarks on this clone: Germline is not matched at one junction end, which may reflect a read error. The chain uses TRBV5-4 and TRBJ1-1; D is uncertain. The V gene's germline CDR1 is SGHNT and CDR2 YYREEE (reference sequence). The CDR3 has 12 residues. The CDR3 DNA is TGTGCCAGCAGCTTAAGGTCCGAGAGGCTACTCTTT. Translated: CASSLRSERLLF.

The genes are TRBV5-8 and TRBJ2-5; a weak D match, TRBD2 (6 bases). The CDR3 loop spans 14 amino acids. Germline loops: CDR1 SGHTS, CDR2 YDEGEE. V lost 4 bases to trimming and J lost 2 bases, with 12 bases between them. The CDR3 nucleotides read TGTGCCAGCAGCGAGGAGGGGCGTCAAGAGACCCAGTACTTC. Translated, it gives CASSEEGRQETQYF.

This sequence joins TRBV2 and TRBJ2-3, with TRBD2 identical over 8 bases. This CDR3 has 14 amino acids. Losses at the gene ends were 8 bases for V and 1 base for J; bases not matched to a gene: 5. Germline V gene data show CDR1 as SNHLY and CDR2 as FYNNEI. CDR3 loop: CASRAGVGTDTQYF. DNA for the CDR3: TGTGCCAGCCGAGCGGGAGTGGGCACAGATACGCAGTATTTT. Full variable domain (missing parts from reference TRBV2 and TRBJ2-3): EPEVTQTPSHQVTQMGQEVILRCVPISNHLYFYWYRQILGQKVEFLVSFYNNEISEKSEIFDDQFSVERPDGSNFTLKIRSTKLEDSAMYFCASRAGVGTDTQYFGPGTRLTVL.

This chain joins TRBV27 and TRBJ2-3; 13 bases match TRBD2. Per the germline V gene, CDR1 is MNHEY and CDR2 is SMNVEV (reference sequence). With 5 bases clipped from V and 2 bases from J, the junction kept 4 bases outside the gene matches. There are 16 residues in the CDR3. CDR3 sequence (DNA): TGTGCCAGCAGTAGGACTAGCGGGAGTCTCACAGATACGCAGTATTTT. Translated: CASSRTSGSLTDTQYF.

This sequence joins TRBV7-8 and TRBJ1-5; 8 positions agree with TRBD1. V lost 4 bases, J lost 6 bases, and 5 bases stayed unmatched. CDR1 is SGHVS, CDR2 FQNEAQ, per germline. CDR3 length: 14 amino acids. The DNA for the CDR3 is TGTGCCAGCAGCTGGGCAGGGGGCGGTCAGCCCCAGCATTTT. It encodes CASSWAGGGQPQHF.

The rearrangement joins TRBV6-5 to TRBJ1-5, with 7 positions matching TRBD1. The V gene's germline CDR1 is MNHEY and CDR2 SVGAGI. CDR3 size: 15 residues. The V segment lost 0 bases and the J segment 2 bases; nucleotides outside the gene matches: 1. The chain's CDR3 is CASSYSQGGNQPQHF. For the CDR3, the DNA is TGTGCCAGCAGTTACTCTCAGGGGGGCAATCAGCCCCAGCATTTT.

This clone was found a few times. This chain uses TRBV5-6 with TRBJ1-2; D ambiguous. Trimming removed 2 bases at V and 3 bases at J, with 20 bases between. CDR3 length: 17 residues. Germline V gives CDR1 SGHDT, CDR2 YYEEEE. The DNA for the CDR3 is TGTGCCAGCAGCTTCGAGTCGGGTCGGAGACGACACTATGGCTACACCTTC. Translating it yields CASSFESGRRRHYGYTF.

The J gene is TRBJ2-7, the V gene TRBV28, with 12 bases matching TRBD1. Germline-derived CDR1 and CDR2 are MDHEN and SYDVKM. The CDR3 consists of 15 residues. Trimming removed 1 base from V and 6 bases from J; junction bases left unmatched: 4. The CDR3 reads CASSLSGTGGSEQYF. The CDR3 bases are TGTGCCAGCAGTTTATCCGGGACAGGGGGCTCCGAGCAGTACTTC.